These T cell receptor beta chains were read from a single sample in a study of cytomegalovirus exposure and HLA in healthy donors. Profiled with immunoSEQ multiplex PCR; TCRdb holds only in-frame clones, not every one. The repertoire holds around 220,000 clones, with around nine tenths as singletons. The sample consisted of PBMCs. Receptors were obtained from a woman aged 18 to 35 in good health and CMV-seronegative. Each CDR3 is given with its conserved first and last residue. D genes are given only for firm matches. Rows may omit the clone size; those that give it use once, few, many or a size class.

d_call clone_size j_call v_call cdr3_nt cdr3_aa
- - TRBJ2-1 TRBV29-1 TGCAGCGTTGCCCCGGAGAGGAACGAGCAGTTCTTC CSVAPERNEQFF
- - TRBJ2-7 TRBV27 TGTGCCAGCAGTTTCGAGCCCCCTGGGTGGGGGGAGAGGGCCTACGAGCAGTACTTC CASSFEPPGWGERAYEQYF
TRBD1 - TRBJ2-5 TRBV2 TGTGCCAGCAGTGAGACAGGGTTATTGGAGACCCAGTACTTC CASSETGLLETQYF
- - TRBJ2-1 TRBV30 TGTGCCTGGAGTGTGGGTTTCAGGAATGAGCAGTTCTTC CAWSVGFRNEQFF
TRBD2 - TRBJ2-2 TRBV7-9 TGTGCCAGCAGCTTGACTAGCGGGCTCACCGGGGAGCTGTTTTTT CASSLTSGLTGELFF
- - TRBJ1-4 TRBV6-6 TGTGCCAGCAGTTACCCAAGACAGAATGAAAAACTGTTTTTT CASSYPRQNEKLFF
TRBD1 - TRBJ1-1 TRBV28 TGTGCCAGCAGTTCCCTGGACAGGGACACTGAAGCTTTCTTT CASSSLDRDTEAFF
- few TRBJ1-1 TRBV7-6 TGTGCCAGCAGCTCCTACCCCGGGACATCCACTGAAGCTTTCTTT CASSSYPGTSTEAFF
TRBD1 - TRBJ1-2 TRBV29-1 TGCAGCGCCAGGGACAGGGGAAATGGCTACACCTTC CSARDRGNGYTF
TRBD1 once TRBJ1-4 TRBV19 TGTGCCAGTAAGACAGGGGGGGGTGAAAAACTGTTTTTT CASKTGGGEKLFF
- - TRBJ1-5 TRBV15 TGTGCCACCAGCAGAGACAGGGATCAGCCCCAGCATTTT CATSRDRDQPQHF
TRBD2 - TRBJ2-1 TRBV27 TGTGCCAGCAGTCCATCGACTAGCTTCCATGAGCAGTTCTTC CASSPSTSFHEQFF
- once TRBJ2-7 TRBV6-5 TGTGCCAGCAGGACGGACAAGGGGGTCGTCTACGAGCAGTACTTC CASRTDKGVVYEQYF
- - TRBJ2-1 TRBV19 TGTGCCAGTAGTATACCCCGCGGTGAGCAGTTCTTC CASSIPRGEQFF
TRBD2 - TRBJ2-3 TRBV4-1 TGCGCCAGCAGCCAAAGCCGCGGGAGGGCCTCAGATACGCAGTATTTT CASSQSRGRASDTQYF
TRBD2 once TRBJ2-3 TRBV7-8 TGTGCCAGCAGCTTCCTAGCGGGAGGGCCGGGTCAAGATACGCAGTATTTT CASSFLAGGPGQDTQYF
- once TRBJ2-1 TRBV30 TGTGCCTGGAGTGTCCTAATTGGGGCTTTGGGCAATGAGCAGTTCTTC CAWSVLIGALGNEQFF
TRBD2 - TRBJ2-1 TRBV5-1 TGCGCCAGCAGCCTTCTAGAGGGAGGGTACAATGAGCAGTTCTTC CASSLLEGGYNEQFF
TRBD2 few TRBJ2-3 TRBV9 TGTGCCAGCCGGGGGGTTGACGATACGCAGTATTTT CASRGVDDTQYF
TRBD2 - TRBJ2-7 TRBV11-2 TGTGCCAGCAGCTTAGGGTTTCTAGCGGGATACTCCTACGAGCAGTACTTC CASSLGFLAGYSYEQYF
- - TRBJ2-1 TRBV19 TGTGCCAGTAGTATAGCGAACTGGAATGAGCAGTTCTTC CASSIANWNEQFF
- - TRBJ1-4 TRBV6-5 TGTGCCAGCAGTAGAGGGCGGTCGGCTGAAAAACTGTTTTTT CASSRGRSAEKLFF
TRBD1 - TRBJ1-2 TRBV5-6 TGTGCCAGCAGCGGGGACAGGGAATCGCCTAATCGCTATGGCTACACCTTC CASSGDRESPNRYGYTF
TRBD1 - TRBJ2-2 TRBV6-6 TGTGCCAGCGGCGCCGGGACAGGGGGCACCGGGGAGCTGTTTTTT CASGAGTGGTGELFF
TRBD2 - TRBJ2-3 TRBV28 TGTGCCAGCAGTTTACGTCTAGCGGGAGGGCCGTATTTT CASSLRLAGGPYF
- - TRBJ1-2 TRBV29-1 TGCAGCGTTGACGGCAGCGTCCTATATGGCTACACCTTC CSVDGSVLYGYTF
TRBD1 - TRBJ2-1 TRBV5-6 TGTGCCAGCAGCAGAGCCGGGACAGTGTACAATGAGCAGTTCTTC CASSRAGTVYNEQFF
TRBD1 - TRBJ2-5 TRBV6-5 TGTGCCAGCAGTTCTTCCCGACAGGGAGAGACCCAGTACTTC CASSSSRQGETQYF
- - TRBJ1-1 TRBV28 TGTGCCAGCAGTTTAATGACAGCGCGACCCAGCATGAACACTGAAGCTTTCTTT CASSLMTARPSMNTEAFF
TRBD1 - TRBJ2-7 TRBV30 TGTGCCTGGAGTCCAAACAGGGGGCCTTACGAGCAGTACTTC CAWSPNRGPYEQYF
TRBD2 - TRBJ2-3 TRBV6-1 TGTGCCAGCGCCCTAGCGGGAGATGCAGATACGCAGTATTTT CASALAGDADTQYF
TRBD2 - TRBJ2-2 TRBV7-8 TGTGCCAGCAGCTTGGAGCGGGGGCTTAGCCGGGAGCTGTTTTTT CASSLERGLSRELFF
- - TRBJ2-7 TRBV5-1 TGCGCCAGCAGCTTGATAGAGGCGGACGAGCAGTACTTC CASSLIEADEQYF
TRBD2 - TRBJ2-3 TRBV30 TGTGCTACAGACGACCTGAGCGGGAGGGGGGACACAGATACGCAGTATTTT CATDDLSGRGDTDTQYF
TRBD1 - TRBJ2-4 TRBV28 TGTGCCAGCAGTCCAGGGACAGATCTAGCCAAAAACATTCAGTACTTC CASSPGTDLAKNIQYF
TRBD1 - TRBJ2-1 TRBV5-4 TGTGCCAGCAGCTTTGACAGGGGGGCCTACAATGAGCAGTTCTTC CASSFDRGAYNEQFF
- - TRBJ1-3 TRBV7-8 TGTGCCAGCAGCTTAGCTTCGCCAGGGATGAGTTATGGAAACACCATATATTTT CASSLASPGMSYGNTIYF
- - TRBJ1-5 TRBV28 TGTGCCAGCAGTTTGCAGGGACAGCCCCAGCATTTT CASSLQGQPQHF
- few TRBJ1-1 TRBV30 TGTGCCTGGAGTGGTCCGGTGGCGGGGACTGAAGCTTTCTTT CAWSGPVAGTEAFF
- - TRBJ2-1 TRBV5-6 TGTGCCAGCAGCTTGGTGAGATTGTCCTACAATGAGCAGTTCTTC CASSLVRLSYNEQFF
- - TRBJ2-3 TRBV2 TGTGCCAGCAGTCTACTAGACGCAGATACGCAGTATTTT CASSLLDADTQYF